This TCR beta chain stems from a study of metastatic and nonmetastatic thyroid tumors. Study-level background: Blood and tumor or nodule tissue repertoires from malignant and benign thyroid patients were compared. General study results and limits: Patients with malignant thyroid tumors reportedly had significantly higher TCR beta diversity than those with benign nodules, in blood and tumor.

Thyroid surgery was performed in patients who had received no treatment beforehand. Regarding this clone: The antigen is not known. A read error may account for a junction end that differs from germline.

Germline CDR1 is MNHEY and CDR2 is SVGEGT. This CDR3 region has 17 residues. Authors' analysis steps: Building a distant-metastasis classifier for papillary thyroid cancer drew on CDR3 differences across clinicopathological groups. Via MiXCR, TCRdb re-called the PCR reads. It is TCRdb's table, rather than the study itself, that gives the V and J calls and clone size. The sample lists about 70,000 clones; less than 20% were seen once. This TCR derives from a female donor with papillary thyroid cancer or a benign thyroid nodule (not recorded which). Some clones in this sample may be carry-over from other donors' samples. Material: blood. The chain joins TRBV6-2 or TRBV6-3 to TRBJ2-6; possible D gene TRBD1, 7 bases. The CDR3 bases are TGTGCCAGCACTTCCGTGACAGGGTCGCCGGGGGCCAACGTCCTGACTTTT. It codes for CASTSVTGSPGANVLTF.